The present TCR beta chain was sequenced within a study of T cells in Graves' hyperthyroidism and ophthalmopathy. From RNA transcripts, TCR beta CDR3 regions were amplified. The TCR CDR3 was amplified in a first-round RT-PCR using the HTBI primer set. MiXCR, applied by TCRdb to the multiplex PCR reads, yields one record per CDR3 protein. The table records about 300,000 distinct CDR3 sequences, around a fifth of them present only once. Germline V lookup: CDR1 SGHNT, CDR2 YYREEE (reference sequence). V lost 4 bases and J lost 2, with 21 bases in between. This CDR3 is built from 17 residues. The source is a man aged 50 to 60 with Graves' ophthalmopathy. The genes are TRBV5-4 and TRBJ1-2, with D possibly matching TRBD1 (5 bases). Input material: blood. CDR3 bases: TGTGCCAGCAGCGTTAGCTTGGCGACAGACCCCAACTATGGCTACACCTTC. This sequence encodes CASSVSLATDPNYGYTF.